What follows describes a single T cell receptor beta chain. The antigen is unknown. Carried by the TCR beta cDNA libraries were unique molecular identifiers. T cells numbering roughly 1 to 10 million gave rise to some 500,000 cDNA molecules. One entry per CDR3 protein results from TCRdb running MiXCR on the PCR reads. The sample carries about 460,000 distinct CDR3 sequences, under 55% recorded once. The V segment lost 7 bases and the J segment 4 bases; nucleotides outside the gene matches: 7. The V gene's germline CDR1 is SQVTM and CDR2 ANQGSEA. This CDR3 region has 12 residues. This entry is derived from a study of post-analysis software for immune sequencing data. Study-wide results and caveats: Five TRBV segments (TRBV5-6, TRBV5-1 and TRBV20-1 among them) occurred more frequently in patients than in controls.

The sequence came from a girl under 18 with multiple sclerosis. The material sequenced was blood. V gene TRBV29-1 combines with J gene TRBJ2-7, with 7 bases that match TRBD1. DNA of the CDR3: TGCAGCGCCGCCGGGACAGCTTACGAGCAGTACTTC. It is translated as CSAAGTAYEQYF.